Sequencing of this T cell receptor (beta chain) was carried out in a study of T cell repertoires in cytomegalovirus infection. Broader study findings: Cumulative public TCR beta family frequency identified CMV carriers with the relevant HLA. There were HLA-C-restricted CMV-specific TCR beta clonotypes dominating the ex vivo response.

TCRdb ran MiXCR on the reads and lists one entry per CDR3 protein. The data contain 150,000 or so distinct CDR3 sequences, 5% to 6.5% of them singletons. CDR1 is SGHTA and CDR2 is FQGNSA in the germline V gene. The CDR3 runs to 13 residues. V lost 0 bases and J 4 bases, leaving 6 bases between the germline ends. This clonotype has a count of ten or more. The antigen is not known. The rearrangement joins TRBV7-2 to TRBJ2-5; no clear D gene. The specimen was PBMCs. The clonotype comes from a human donor in good health (CMV status not recorded). Some clones in this sample may be carry-over from other donors' samples. The CDR3 DNA reads TGTGCCAGCAGCTTAGCGGGTGGAGAGACCCAGTACTTC. It is translated as CASSLAGGETQYF.